This entry is about one T cell receptor beta chain. The source of the sample is a study of T cell responses to AZD1222 COVID-19 vaccine. The CDR3 length is 15 residues. CDR1 is MNHEY and CDR2 is SVGEGT in the germline V gene. With V trimmed by 6 bases and J by 9 bases, 14 bases remained unmatched. Assay used: immunoSEQ multiplex PCR; TCRdb lists only in-frame clones, some missing. This sample carries some 150,000 clones, almost 90% of them seen once, and the ten largest clones take around 3.5%. The chain joins TRBV6-2 or TRBV6-3 to TRBJ2-1; 7 bases map to TRBD2. Material: peripheral blood, obtained on day 0 of AZD1222 vaccination. This clonotype was obtained from an adult in good health. The CDR3 DNA sequence: TGTGCCAGCAGCCAGAGCGGGGCTTATCAGGGTGAGCAGTTCTTC. Protein product: CASSQSGAYQGEQFF.